A single T cell receptor (beta chain) is shown here with its context. The record originates from a study of technical replicates of blood from a handful of donors. Repertoires were generated with immunoSEQ multiplex PCR, while TCRdb's copy carries only in-frame clones and drops some. The table has about 99,000 clones, 95% seen once. In germline, CDR1 is MGHDK, CDR2 SYGVNS. V was pared by 8 bases and J by 2 bases, with 8 bases of the junction left unmatched. The CDR3 totals 15 residues. This TCR came from a human donor in good health. Sequencing input: T cells isolated from PBMCs. This chain links TRBV25-1 with TRBJ2-1; 8 positions match TRBD1. CDR3 region: CASGKTGAPYNEQFF. In nucleotides, the CDR3 is TGTGCCAGCGGAAAGACAGGGGCACCCTACAATGAGCAGTTCTTC.